Presented here are 18 T cell receptor beta chains from one specimen sequenced in a study of human T cells and chemical hapten exposure (dated by TCRdb to about 2021). Libraries were built with RACE. The run used a NextSeq 500. TCRdb handled the public reads itself, with Q25 trimming in fastp and clone calling in MiXCR, and kept productive beta chains. A single entry per CDR3 protein holds the most common genes and DNA from its merged rows. For this sample there are roughly 34,000 distinct CDR3 sequences; about a tenth appear just once. The top ten clonotypes cover 25% to 30% of the sample. What the time point label conveys for this sample: pre-sensitization, week 0. The sample's treatment or condition label, decoded: therapeutic diphenylcyclopropenone sensitization with weekly scalp DPC. Total RNA was extracted from unfractionated whole blood collected in Tempus Blood RNA tubes. The material sequenced was whole blood, taken in connection with sensitization to the hapten diphenylcyclopropenone (DPC). The receptors come from a man aged 50-59 years with alopecia areata. Some clones in this sample may be carry-over from other donors' samples.

The V call is TRBV12-3 or TRBV12-4, the J call TRBJ2-7, with D possibly TRBD2 on 5 matching bases. V lost 5 bases and J 6 bases, leaving 14 bases between the germline ends. The CDR3 runs to 13 residues. The CDR3 nucleotides are TGTGCCAGCAGTCGGACGCGCCGGGGCGAGCAGTACTTC. Translated, it gives CASSRTRRGEQYF.

This clonotype was seen at least ten times. The rearrangement joins TRBV11-2 to TRBJ2-3; D may correspond to TRBD1 or TRBD2 (5 bases each). The CDR3 covers 16 residues. The V end lost 5 bases, the J end lost 3 bases, and 18 bases lay between the germline ends. From germline, CDR1 is SGHAT and CDR2 FQNNGV. CDR3 DNA: TGTGCCAGCAGCCGACCCCGTGGGGGTCAAACAGATACGCAGTATTTT. Its protein product is CASSRPRGGQTDTQYF.

V is TRBV9 and J is TRBJ1-1; D unclear. The CDR3 spans 13 residues. Germline V lookup: CDR1 SGDLS, CDR2 YYNGEE. Trimming pared 0 bases from V and 9 bases from J, leaving 12 bases between. CDR3 in DNA: TGTGCCAGCAGCGTAGTAACTGTCGTCAAAGCTTTCTTT. The encoded protein is CASSVVTVVKAFF.

This sequence joins TRBV11-2 and TRBJ2-3; D is unclear. V shed 2 bases and J shed 6 bases, with 9 bases lying between them. Germline V lookup: CDR1 SGHAT, CDR2 FQNNGV. The CDR3 sequence is 13 residues long. Here the CDR3 reads CASSLHLEDTQYF. For the CDR3, the DNA is TGTGCCAGCAGCTTACACCTCGAGGATACGCAGTATTTT.

This clonotype turned up a few times. The chain has TRBV29-1 and TRBJ2-3; 7 bases fit TRBD2. The V gene's germline CDR1 is SQVTM and CDR2 ANQGSEA. The trim removed 2 bases at V and 0 bases at J, leaving 5 bases unmatched. The CDR3 consists of 15 residues. DNA of the CDR3: TGCAGCGTTGAACCCCTAGCGGAAAGCACAGATACGCAGTATTTT. It encodes CSVEPLAESTDTQYF.

This clonotype has at least ten counts. The CDR3 here is CSARLPGAVGNEQFF. The CDR3, as DNA: TGCAGTGCTAGACTTCCAGGGGCCGTGGGGAATGAGCAGTTCTTC. V is TRBV20-1 and J is TRBJ2-1, with D tentatively TRBD1 (6 bases). Trimming removed 2 bases at V and 7 bases at J, with 18 bases between. This CDR3 region has 15 residues. Germline CDR1 reads DFQATT; CDR2 reads SNEGSKA (reference sequence).

Remarks on this clonotype: This sequence may be a read error, since a much larger clone differs from it by one base. The chain couples TRBV7-6 to TRBJ1-3; D not certain. The CDR3 is 13 residues long. Trimming removed 3 bases at V and 8 bases at J, with 11 bases between. Germline CDR1 reads SGHVS; CDR2 reads FNYEAQ. For the CDR3, the DNA is TGTGCCAGCAGCTTCATGTTGGGAGACACCATATATTTT. It specifies CASSFMLGDTIYF.

In its sample, this clonotype was seen a few times. The chain employs TRBV5-4 and TRBJ1-4, with a possible D match to TRBD1 (6 bases). The CDR3 covers 15 residues. V was cut by 0 bases and J by 5 bases, with 11 bases left in between. CDR1 SGHNT and CDR2 YYREEE come from the germline V gene (reference sequence). The CDR3 sequence is CASSLVGQSNEKLFF. For the CDR3, the DNA is TGTGCCAGCAGCTTGGTTGGACAGTCAAATGAAAAACTGTTTTTT.

This clonotype was observed a handful of times. The J gene is TRBJ1-1, the V gene TRBV5-4, with TRBD1 identical over 8 bases. This CDR3 is 16 amino acids long. The germline CDR1 and CDR2 sequences are SGHNT and YYREEE (reference sequence). Trimming cost V 0 bases and J 3 bases; bases outside gene matches: 7. The CDR3 DNA reads as TGTGCCAGCAGCTTGGACCCAGGGGGCGGTGACACTGAAGCTTTCTTT. Encoded protein: CASSLDPGGGDTEAFF.

This clonotype was seen a few times. This chain links TRBV4-2 with TRBJ2-7; TRBD2 agrees at 7 bases. V lost 0 bases to trimming and J lost 2 bases; unmatched junction nucleotides: 7. The V gene's germline CDR1 is LGHNA and CDR2 YNFKEQ. The CDR3 has 16 residues. CDR3 sequence reads: CASSQEPLARTYEQYF. CDR3 nucleotide sequence: TGTGCCAGCAGCCAAGAGCCACTAGCGCGAACCTACGAGCAGTACTTC.

This clonotype was picked up many times. The chain combines TRBV6-2 or TRBV6-3 with TRBJ1-1, with 9 bases fitting TRBD1. Germline V gene sequence: CDR1 MNHEY, CDR2 SVGEGT. After removal of 6 bases from V and 4 bases from J, the junction contained 3 bases not matched to a gene. The CDR3 runs 13 residues. The CDR3 sequence: CASSSTGGTEAFF. Written as DNA, the CDR3 is TGTGCCAGCAGCTCGACAGGGGGCACTGAAGCTTTCTTT.

This clonotype was recorded many times. This chain connects TRBV12-3 or TRBV12-4 to TRBJ2-5; TRBD1 matches at 8 bases. The junction had 11 bases not matched to a gene; V was cut back by 5 bases and J by 0 bases. The CDR3 is 17 amino acids. As DNA, the CDR3 is TGTGCCAGCAGTCCCCCGCCGGGACAGGAGTACCAAGAGACCCAGTACTTC. It encodes CASSPPPGQEYQETQYF.

This clonotype was recorded a few times. CDR3 bases: TGCAGCGGTGGACAGAAAGAGACCCAGTACTTC. As protein: CSGGQKETQYF. The chain uses TRBV29-1 and TRBJ2-5; D is possibly TRBD1 (6 bases). Germline values: CDR1 SQVTM, CDR2 ANQGSEA. The CDR3 runs to 11 residues. The V gene lost 7 bases and the J gene lost 3 bases, with 9 bases spanning the gap.

This chain joins TRBV20-1 and TRBJ2-7, with D tentatively TRBD2 (6 bases). The germline V and J ends were trimmed by 6 bases and 6 bases, with 12 bases remaining between them. The CDR3 sequence is 11 residues long. Germline assignment: CDR1 DFQATT and CDR2 SNEGSKA (reference sequence). CDR3 DNA: TGCAGTGCGCCGGGACTCTCCGAGCAGTACTTC. It encodes CSAPGLSEQYF.

This rearrangement joins TRBV3-1 to TRBJ2-2, with no clear D. The V gene lost 4 bases and the J gene lost 1 base, with 10 bases spanning the gap. This CDR3 comprises 15 residues. Germline loops: CDR1 LGHDT, CDR2 YNNKEL (reference sequence). The CDR3 region is CASSRLFGNTGELFF. The CDR3 DNA reads as TGTGCCAGCAGCCGCCTCTTTGGGAACACCGGGGAGCTGTTTTTT.

The CDR3 DNA follows: TGCAGCGTTGAAGAGGTTATGATAACTGGGGCCAACGTCCTGACTTTC. Translated: CSVEEVMITGANVLTF. This rearrangement joins TRBV29-1 to TRBJ2-6; no clear D gene. Germline CDR1 is SQVTM and CDR2 is ANQGSEA. The CDR3 is made up of 16 amino acids. V lost 0 bases and J 2 bases, leaving 11 bases between the germline ends.

This clonotype was seen at least ten times. This chain connects TRBV20-1 to TRBJ2-7; possibly TRBD1 or TRBD2 for D (5 bases each). The CDR3 runs to 19 residues. In germline, CDR1 is DFQATT, CDR2 SNEGSKA (reference sequence). V was shortened by 2 bases and J by 3 bases, with 29 bases between the two germline ends. The DNA of the CDR3 is TGCAGTGCTAGACCCGGGCCCGGGACCGTAAGCCGAGGCCTCTACGAGCAGTACTTC. It encodes CSARPGPGTVSRGLYEQYF.

The table lists this clonotype with many counts. The gene calls are TRBV19 and TRBJ2-3; TRBD2 might be the D (6 bases). The CDR3 is 14 residues long. CDR1 LNHDA and CDR2 SQIVND come from the germline V gene (reference sequence). V lost 7 bases and J 4 bases, leaving 15 bases between the germline ends. CDR3 in DNA: TGTGCCAGTACCCCACTAGGAGGGGCAGATACGCAGTATTTT. Its protein is CASTPLGGADTQYF.